This T cell receptor beta chain was identified during a study of blood T cells in healthy people across ages. Together with a sample-barcoded 5' primer, a J-beta primer mix was included in a second PCR lasting roughly 7 to 11 cycles. MiXCR, run by TCRdb on the 5' RACE reads, gives a single entry per CDR3 protein. Here the sample spans some 760,000 distinct CDR3 sequences, roughly 25% being singletons. V shed 0 bases, J shed 3 bases, and the junction held 7 bases outside the gene matches. CDR1 and CDR2 from the germline V gene are DFQATT and SNEGSKA (reference sequence). The length of the CDR3 is 16 residues. These data also featured in a second study, about T cells of mothers and their children.

Sequenced material: blood. V usage is TRBV20-1 and J usage is TRBJ2-7; 11 bases are a match to TRBD2. This clonotype was sampled from a boy between 10 and 17 years old in good health. For the CDR3, the DNA is TGCAGTGCTAGAGATTACACTAGCGGGGGATTCTACGAGCAGTACTTC. This translates into CSARDYTSGGFYEQYF.